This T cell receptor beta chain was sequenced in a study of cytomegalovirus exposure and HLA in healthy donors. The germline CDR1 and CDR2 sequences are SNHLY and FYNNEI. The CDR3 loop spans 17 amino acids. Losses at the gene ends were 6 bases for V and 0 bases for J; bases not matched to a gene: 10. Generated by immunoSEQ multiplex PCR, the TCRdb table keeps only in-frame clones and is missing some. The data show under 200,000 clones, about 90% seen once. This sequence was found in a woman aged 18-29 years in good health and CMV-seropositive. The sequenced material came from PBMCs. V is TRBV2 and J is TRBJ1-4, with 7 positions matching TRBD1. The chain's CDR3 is CASSLGQTTATNEKLFF. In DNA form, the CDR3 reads TGTGCCAGCAGCCTGGGACAGACGACGGCAACTAATGAAAAACTGTTTTTT.